This TCR beta chain derives from a study of identical twins. Notes on the study in general: Out-of-frame alpha sequences shared by twins were enriched for low generation probability. Compared with models, monozygotic twins showed more out-of-frame TCR alpha sharing. Partial confounding of zero-insertion analyses by invariant MAIT and iNKT cells was possible.

Trimming cost V 1 base and J 0 bases; bases outside gene matches: 2. The CDR3 totals 15 residues. Germline loops: CDR1 SEHNR, CDR2 FQNEAQ (reference sequence). This clonotype was seen only a few times. The antigen is unknown. Unique molecular identifiers were in the cDNA, with template-switch universal primer binding. TCRdb reprocessed the 5' RACE reads with MiXCR, giving one entry per CDR3 protein. This sample has some 710,000 distinct CDR3 sequences, with 6.1% found just once. The source material was naive T cells sorted from blood. The sequence derives from a man between 18 and 29 years old in good health. This chain joins TRBV7-9 and TRBJ2-7; 8 positions match TRBD1. The CDR3 sequence: CASSLGDRSSYEQYV. Written as DNA, the CDR3 is TGTGCCAGCAGCTTAGGGGACAGGAGCTCCTACGAGCAGTACGTC.